These 8 T cell receptor beta chains were all obtained from the same sample, sequenced in a study of siplizumab effects on memory and regulatory T cells (dated by TCRdb to about 2019). Library preparation used the immunoSEQ multiplex PCR assay. Not all clones reach the TCRdb copy of this immuneACCESS table, which keeps in-frame sequences only. Checked studies attribute under half of the gap to unresolved V genes and leave the rest unexplained. For this sample the table gives 100,000 or so clones, of which about nine tenths were detected only once. The top ten clonotypes cover around 11% of the sample. Sequenced sample: non-Treg CD4+ T cells sorted from blood. The intended sense of this specimen's cell subset or site label: FACS-sorted unstimulated CD4+ non-regulatory T cells. These receptors originate from a human donor in good health.

V and J are TRBV5-1 and TRBJ2-5; either TRBD1 or TRBD2 may supply D (5 bases each). This CDR3 region has 15 residues. The V and J ends lost 5 bases and 3 bases respectively, with 17 bases between them. Germline V CDR1 and CDR2: SGHRS, YFSETQ. CDR3 residues: CASSRDPKSKETQYF. The CDR3 bases are TGCGCCAGCAGTCGGGACCCTAAATCTAAAGAGACCCAGTACTTC.

The genes are TRBV6-1 and TRBJ2-2; maybe TRBD1 (6 bases). The V end lost 4 bases, the J end lost 4 bases, and 10 bases lay between the germline ends. The CDR3 is 14 residues long. Germline values: CDR1 MNHNS, CDR2 SASEGT. CDR3 region: CASSVRGATGELFF. CDR3 nucleotide sequence: TGTGCCAGCAGTGTCAGGGGTGCCACCGGGGAGCTGTTTTTT.

This chain joins TRBV7-2 and TRBJ1-4; D possibly corresponds to TRBD1 (5 bases). The germline gives CDR1 SGHTA, CDR2 FQGNSA. The CDR3 is made up of 15 amino acids. Trimming pared 3 bases from V and 0 bases from J, leaving 8 bases between. Here the CDR3 reads CASSLGPATNEKLFF. CDR3 DNA sequence: TGTGCCAGCAGCTTGGGGCCTGCAACTAATGAAAAACTGTTTTTT.

The rearrangement links TRBV5-1 to TRBJ2-3; 10 bases align to TRBD2. Per germline, CDR1 SGHRS and CDR2 YFSETQ. The CDR3 totals 16 residues. V lost 4 bases, J lost 2 bases, and 7 bases stayed unmatched. The CDR3: CASSVRLAGPTDTQYF. The CDR3 DNA reads as TGCGCCAGCAGCGTCAGACTAGCGGGCCCCACAGATACGCAGTATTTT. Full variable domain (rest looked up from reference TRBV5-1 and TRBJ2-3): KAGVTQTPRYLIKTRGQQVTLSCSPISGHRSVSWYQQTPGQGLQFLFEYFSETQRNKGNFPGRFSGRQFSNSRSEMNVSTLELGDSALYLCASSVRLAGPTDTQYFGPGTRLTVL.

This rearrangement joins TRBV20-1 to TRBJ2-5; D gene uncertain. CDR3 length: 11 amino acids. Trimming pared 2 bases from V and 5 bases from J, leaving 6 bases between. Per germline, CDR1 DFQATT and CDR2 SNEGSKA (reference sequence). The CDR3 loop is CSARRDETQYF. The CDR3 bases are TGCAGTGCTAGAAGGGATGAGACCCAGTACTTC.

The chain has TRBV28 and TRBJ2-2; maybe TRBD1 (6 bases). This CDR3 is built from 16 residues. Germline assignment: CDR1 MDHEN and CDR2 SYDVKM. V was trimmed by 6 bases and J by 2 bases, leaving 16 bases between them. The CDR3 region is CASRIQGLSNTGELFF. The CDR3 region has the DNA TGTGCCAGCAGAATACAGGGTTTGAGTAACACCGGGGAGCTGTTTTTT.

This sequence joins TRBV28 and TRBJ2-7; 7 bases agree with TRBD1. Per germline, CDR1 MDHEN and CDR2 SYDVKM. The V segment lost 7 bases and the J segment 7 bases; nucleotides outside the gene matches: 16. The CDR3 sequence is 15 residues long. CDR3 sequence (DNA): TGTGCCAGCACCTCCCCGGACAGGACTCCGCGGGAGCAGTACTTC. This translates into CASTSPDRTPREQYF.

J is TRBJ2-7 and V is TRBV7-8; unclear D gene. CDR1 is SGHVS and CDR2 is FQNEAQ in the germline V gene. The length of the CDR3 is 13 residues. Trimming removed 5 bases from V and 5 bases from J, with 13 bases in between. This chain's CDR3 is CASSLGSVDEQYF. The CDR3 nucleotides are TGTGCCAGCAGCCTCGGGTCGGTGGACGAGCAGTACTTC.